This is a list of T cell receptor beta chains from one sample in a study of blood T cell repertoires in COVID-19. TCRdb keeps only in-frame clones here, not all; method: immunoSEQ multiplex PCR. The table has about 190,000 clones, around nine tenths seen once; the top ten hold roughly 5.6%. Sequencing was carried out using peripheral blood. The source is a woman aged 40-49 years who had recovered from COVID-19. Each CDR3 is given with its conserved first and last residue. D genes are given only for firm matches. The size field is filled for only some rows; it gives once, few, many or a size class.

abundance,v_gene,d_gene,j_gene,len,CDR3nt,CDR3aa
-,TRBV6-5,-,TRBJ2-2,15,TGTGCCAGCAGTTACTCAAACAGGGAGACCGGGGAGCTGTTTTTT,CASSYSNRETGELFF
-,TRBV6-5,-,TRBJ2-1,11,TGTGCCAGCAGTCTTTACAATGAGCAGTTCTTC,CASSLYNEQFF
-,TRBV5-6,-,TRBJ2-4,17,TGTGCCAGCAGCTTTTGGGGGCTAGTATTGGCCAAAAACATTCAGTACTTC,CASSFWGLVLAKNIQYF
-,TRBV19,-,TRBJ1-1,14,TGTGCCAGTAGCTTTTCCCTGGCGAACACTGAAGCTTTCTTT,CASSFSLANTEAFF
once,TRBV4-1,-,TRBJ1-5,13,TGCGCCAGCAGCCAAGACTCCGACCGGGCCCAGCATTTT,CASSQDSDRAQHF
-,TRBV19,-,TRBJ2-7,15,TGTGCCAGTAAAAGGGCCCTGGGCGGGAACTACGAGCAGTACTTC,CASKRALGGNYEQYF
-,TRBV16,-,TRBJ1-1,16,TGTGCCAGCAGCCAATCGGGGGGTGGGGAGAACACTGAAGCTTTCTTT,CASSQSGGGENTEAFF
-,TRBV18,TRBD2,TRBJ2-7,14,TGTGCCAGCTCACCCCCTAGCGGGGGAAGCGAGCAGTACTTC,CASSPPSGGSEQYF
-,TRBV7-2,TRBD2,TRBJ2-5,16,TGTGCCAGCAGCACCAATAGCGGGGGCGACCAAGAGACCCAGTACTTC,CASSTNSGGDQETQYF
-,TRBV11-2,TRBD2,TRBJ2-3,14,TGTGCCAGCAGGCCCCGGTTAGCGGGTGATACGCAGTATTTT,CASRPRLAGDTQYF
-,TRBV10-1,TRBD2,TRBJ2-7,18,TGCGCCAGCAGTGTGCAGGGACTAGCGGGCTTAAGATTCTACGAGCAGTACTTC,CASSVQGLAGLRFYEQYF
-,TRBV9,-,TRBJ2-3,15,TGTGCCAGCAGCGTAGCGAGCGCAAGCACAGATACGCAGTATTTT,CASSVASASTDTQYF
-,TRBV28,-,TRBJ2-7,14,TGTGCCAGCAGTTTAGGCGGCAGGGGTTACGAGCAGTACTTC,CASSLGGRGYEQYF
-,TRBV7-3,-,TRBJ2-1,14,TGTGCCAGCAGCCCTACTAGGACTTCCAATGAGCAGTTCTTC,CASSPTRTSNEQFF
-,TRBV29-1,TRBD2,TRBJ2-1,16,TGCAGCGTTCTTTCCGTTAGTGCTAGCGGGAGTCGCCAGCAGTTCTTC,CSVLSVSASGSRQQFF
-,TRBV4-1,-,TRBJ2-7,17,TGCGCCAGCAGCCAAGACCCCCCAGGGTCCCTCTCCTACGAGCAGTACTTC,CASSQDPPGSLSYEQYF
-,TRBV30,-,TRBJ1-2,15,TGTGCCTGGACCCGCGGCAGGGCTAGGTCCTATGGCTACACCTTC,CAWTRGRARSYGYTF
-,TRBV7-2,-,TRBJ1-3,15,TGTGCCAGCAGCTTCTCTCGGGTTGGTGGAAACACCATATATTTT,CASSFSRVGGNTIYF
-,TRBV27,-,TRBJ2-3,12,TGTGCCAGCAGGTCTAGCACAGATACGCAGTATTTT,CASRSSTDTQYF
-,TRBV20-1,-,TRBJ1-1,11,TGCAGTGGAACGGTGAACACTGAAGCTTTCTTT,CSGTVNTEAFF
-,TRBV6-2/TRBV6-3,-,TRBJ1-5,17,TGTGCCAGCACCCCTTACGAGGACAGATTTAGCAATCAGCCCCAGCATTTT,CASTPYEDRFSNQPQHF
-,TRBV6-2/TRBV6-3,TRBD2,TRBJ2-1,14,TGTGCCAGCAGCCGGCTAGCGGGGAACAATGAGCAGTTCTTC,CASSRLAGNNEQFF
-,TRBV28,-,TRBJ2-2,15,TGTGCCACCCGAGGAAGGGGCCCTCACACCGGGGAGCTGTTTTTT,CATRGRGPHTGELFF
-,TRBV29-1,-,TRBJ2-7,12,TGCAGCGTTGAAGATCTTTCGTACGAGCAGTACTTC,CSVEDLSYEQYF
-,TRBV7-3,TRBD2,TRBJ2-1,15,TGTGCCAGCAGCCCCGGACTAGCGGGAGAGATTGAGCAGTTCTTC,CASSPGLAGEIEQFF
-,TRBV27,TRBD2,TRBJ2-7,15,TGTGCCAGCAGGTATAGCGGGAGGGCGGCTTACGAGCAGTACTTC,CASRYSGRAAYEQYF
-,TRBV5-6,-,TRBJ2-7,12,TGTGCCAGCAGCTGGTCAGCCTACGAGCAGTACTTC,CASSWSAYEQYF
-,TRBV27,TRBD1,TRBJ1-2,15,TGTGCCAGCAGTTTATTAGGACAGGGGTTTGATGGCTACACCTTC,CASSLLGQGFDGYTF
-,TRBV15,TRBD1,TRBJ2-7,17,TGTGCCACCAGCAGAGCTCCCTCAGGGGGTCCCTCCTACGAGCAGTACTTC,CATSRAPSGGPSYEQYF
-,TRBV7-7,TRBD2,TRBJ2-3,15,TGTGCCAGCAGCTTGAGCGGGAGAGGCACAGATACGCAGTATTTT,CASSLSGRGTDTQYF
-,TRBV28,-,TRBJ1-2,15,TGTGCCAGCAGTTTAACCCCGGACAGTGTCTATGGCTACACCTTC,CASSLTPDSVYGYTF
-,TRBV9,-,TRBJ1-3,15,TGTGCCAGCAGCGTAGGGTATAGCTCTGGAAACACCATATATTTT,CASSVGYSSGNTIYF
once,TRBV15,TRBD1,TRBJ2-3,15,TGTGCCACCAGCCTTCAGGGGGCTTACACAGATACGCAGTATTTT,CATSLQGAYTDTQYF
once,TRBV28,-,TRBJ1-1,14,TGTGCCAGCAGAGTTGGGGAGCTGAACACTGAAGCTTTCTTT,CASRVGELNTEAFF
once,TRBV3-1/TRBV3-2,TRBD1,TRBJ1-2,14,TGTGCCAGCAGCCCTACCGCGGGACAGAATGGCTACACCTTC,CASSPTAGQNGYTF
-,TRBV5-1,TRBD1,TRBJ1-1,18,TGCGCCAGCAGCTTCCCACCTCCCGGGACAGGCAAGAACACTGAAGCTTTCTTT,CASSFPPPGTGKNTEAFF
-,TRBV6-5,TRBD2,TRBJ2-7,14,TGTGCCAGCAGTTTCGGGGGGAGCTCCTACGAGCAGTACTTC,CASSFGGSSYEQYF
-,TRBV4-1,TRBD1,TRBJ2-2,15,TGCGCCAGCAGCCAAGAGGACAGGGGAGGGGGGGAGCTGTTTTTT,CASSQEDRGGGELFF
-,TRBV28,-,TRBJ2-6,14,TGTGCCAGCACAGTCAGCTCTGGGGCCAACGTCCTGACTTTC,CASTVSSGANVLTF
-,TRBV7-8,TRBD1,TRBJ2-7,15,TGTGCCAGCAGCTTAGGACAGGGCCCTTCCTACGAGCAGTACTTC,CASSLGQGPSYEQYF
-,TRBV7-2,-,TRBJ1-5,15,TGTGCCAGCAGCTTATTTTCCGGGGGCAATCAGCCCCAGCATTTT,CASSLFSGGNQPQHF
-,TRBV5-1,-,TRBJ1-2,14,TGCGCCAGCACCCTTGGGGCAGGGGAAGATGGCTACACCTTC,CASTLGAGEDGYTF
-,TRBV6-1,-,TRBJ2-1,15,TGTGCCAGCAGTTTACTAGCTCCCAACTACAATGAGCAGTTCTTC,CASSLLAPNYNEQFF